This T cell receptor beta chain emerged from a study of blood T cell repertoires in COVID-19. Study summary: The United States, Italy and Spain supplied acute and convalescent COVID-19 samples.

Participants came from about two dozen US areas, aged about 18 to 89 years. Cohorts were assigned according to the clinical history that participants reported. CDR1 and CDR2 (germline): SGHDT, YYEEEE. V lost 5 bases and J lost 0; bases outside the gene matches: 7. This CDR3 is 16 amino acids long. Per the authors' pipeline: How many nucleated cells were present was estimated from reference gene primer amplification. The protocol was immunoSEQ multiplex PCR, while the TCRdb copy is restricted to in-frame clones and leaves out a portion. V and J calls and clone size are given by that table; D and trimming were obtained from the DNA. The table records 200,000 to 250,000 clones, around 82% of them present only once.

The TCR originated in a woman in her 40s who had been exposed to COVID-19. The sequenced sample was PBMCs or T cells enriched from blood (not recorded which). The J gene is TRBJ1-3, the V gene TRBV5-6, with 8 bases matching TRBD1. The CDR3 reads CASRATGDYSGNTIYF. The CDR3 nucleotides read TGTGCCAGCAGGGCGACAGGGGATTACTCTGGAAACACCATATATTTT.